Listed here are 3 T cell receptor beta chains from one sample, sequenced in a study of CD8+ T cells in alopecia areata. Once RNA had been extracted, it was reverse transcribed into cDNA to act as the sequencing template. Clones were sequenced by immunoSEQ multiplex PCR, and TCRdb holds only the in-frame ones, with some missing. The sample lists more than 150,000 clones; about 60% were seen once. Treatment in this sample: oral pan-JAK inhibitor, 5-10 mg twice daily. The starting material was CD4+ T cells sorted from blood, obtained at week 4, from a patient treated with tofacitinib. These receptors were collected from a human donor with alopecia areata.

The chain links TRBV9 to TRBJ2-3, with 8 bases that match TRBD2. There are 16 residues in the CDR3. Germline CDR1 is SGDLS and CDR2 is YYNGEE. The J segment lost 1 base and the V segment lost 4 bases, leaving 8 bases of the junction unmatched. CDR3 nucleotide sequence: TGTGCCAGCAGCCTCCTTGATAGCGGGGGCACAGATACGCAGTATTTT. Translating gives CASSLLDSGGTDTQYF. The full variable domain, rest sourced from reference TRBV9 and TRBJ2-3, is DSGVTQTPKHLITATGQRVTLRCSPRSGDLSVYWYQQSLDQGLQFLIQYYNGEERAKGNILERFSAQQFPDLHSELNLSSLELGDSALYFCASSLLDSGGTDTQYFGPGTRLTVL.

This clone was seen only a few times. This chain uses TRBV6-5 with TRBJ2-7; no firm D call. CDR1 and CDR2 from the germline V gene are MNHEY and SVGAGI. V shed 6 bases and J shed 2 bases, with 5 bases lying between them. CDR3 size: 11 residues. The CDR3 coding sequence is TGTGCCAGCAGGCAACCCTACGAGCAGTACTTC. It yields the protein CASRQPYEQYF.

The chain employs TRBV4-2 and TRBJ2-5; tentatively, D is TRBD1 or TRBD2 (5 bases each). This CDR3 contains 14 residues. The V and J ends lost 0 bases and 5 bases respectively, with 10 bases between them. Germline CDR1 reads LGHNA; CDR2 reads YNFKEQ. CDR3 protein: CASSQDNRRETQYF. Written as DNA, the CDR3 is TGTGCCAGCAGCCAAGATAACAGGAGGGAGACCCAGTACTTC.